The 5 T cell receptor beta chains in this list originate from one sample, sequenced in a study of graft-versus-host responses after intestinal transplantation. These receptors' targets are unknown. Assay: immunoSEQ multiplex PCR; the TCRdb copy retains only in-frame clones and omits some. The repertoire consists of around 100,000 clones, with roughly 91% occurring once and the leading ten covering approximately 0.18%. Sequencing used unstimulated CD4+ T cells sorted from spleen or lymph node cells, obtained before transplant. Receptors were obtained from a human donor who was the organ donor for an intestinal transplant.

J is TRBJ2-1 and V is TRBV28, with TRBD1 identical over 9 bases. J was trimmed by 9 bases and V by 5 bases; bases with no gene match: 8. The CDR3 spans 14 residues. Looked up from germline, CDR1 is MDHEN and CDR2 is SYDVKM. CDR3 protein: CASSRQGVPVEQFF. CDR3 nucleotides: TGTGCCAGCAGTCGACAGGGGGTCCCCGTTGAGCAGTTCTTC. Combining the CDR3 with reference TRBV28 and TRBJ2-1 gives the whole variable domain DVKVTQSSRYLVKRTGEKVFLECVQDMDHENMFWYRQDPGLGLRLIYFSYDVKMKEKGDIPEGYSVSREKKERFSLILESASTNQTSMYLCASSRQGVPVEQFFGPGTRLTVL.

The rearrangement links TRBV18 to TRBJ2-7; the D gene is possibly TRBD1 (7 bases). The closer fit of TRBJ2-1 to the DNA end suggests the J call may be wrong. The CDR3 is made up of 14 amino acids. The V gene's germline CDR1 is KGHSH and CDR2 LQKENI. The CDR3 reads CASSPQGGYNEQFF. The CDR3, as DNA: TGTGCCAGCTCACCGCAGGGGGGCTACAATGAGCAGTTCTTC.

The rearrangement uses TRBV5-3 and TRBJ1-1; 11 nucleotides agree with TRBD1. TRBV5-3 is given ORF status, its function remaining uncertain. This CDR3 is 14 amino acids long. Unmatched junction bases numbered 3, after V lost 4 bases and J lost 4 bases. CDR3 in DNA: TGTGCCAGAAGCCCCGGGACAGGGGGCACTGAAGCTTTCTTT. Residues: CARSPGTGGTEAFF.

The chain joins TRBV6-1 to TRBJ1-1; D perhaps matches TRBD1 (6 bases). V dropped 8 bases and J dropped 4 bases, with 20 bases sitting between them. This CDR3 contains 15 residues. CDR1 MNHNS and CDR2 SASEGT come from the germline V gene. CDR3 in DNA: TGTGCCAGCCGCCAAGGCAGGGGCTGGGGCACTGAAGCTTTCTTT. Translation: CASRQGRGWGTEAFF.

The gene calls are TRBV6-4 and TRBJ2-2; 10 bases fit TRBD1. Per germline, CDR1 MRHNA and CDR2 SNTAGT. With V trimmed by 9 bases and J by 3 bases, 4 bases remained unmatched. The CDR3 is 14 amino acids. The CDR3 is CASRTGGDTGELFF. CDR3 in DNA: TGTGCCAGTCGGACAGGGGGTGACACCGGGGAGCTGTTTTTT.